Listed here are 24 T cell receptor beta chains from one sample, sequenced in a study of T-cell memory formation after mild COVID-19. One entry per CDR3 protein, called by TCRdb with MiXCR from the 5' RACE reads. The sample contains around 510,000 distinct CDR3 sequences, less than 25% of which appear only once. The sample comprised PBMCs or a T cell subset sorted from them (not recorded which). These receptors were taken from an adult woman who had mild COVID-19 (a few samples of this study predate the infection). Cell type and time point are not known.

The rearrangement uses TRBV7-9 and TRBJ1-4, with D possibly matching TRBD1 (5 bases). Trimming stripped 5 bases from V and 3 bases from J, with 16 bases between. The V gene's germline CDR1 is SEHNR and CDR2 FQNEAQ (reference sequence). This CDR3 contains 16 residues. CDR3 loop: CASSRAFEQANEKLFF. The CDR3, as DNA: TGTGCCAGCAGCCGAGCTTTTGAACAGGCTAATGAAAAACTGTTTTTT.

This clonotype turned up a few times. The chain's CDR3 is CASSPVIGVAYEQYF. The CDR3 DNA reads as TGTGCCAGCAGTCCGGTTATCGGGGTGGCCTACGAGCAGTACTTC. The rearrangement uses TRBV6-2 or TRBV6-3 and TRBJ2-7; D might be TRBD2 (5 bases). The V gene's germline CDR1 is MNHEY and CDR2 SVGEGT. This CDR3 has 15 residues. V lost 5 bases and J lost 2, with 16 bases in between.

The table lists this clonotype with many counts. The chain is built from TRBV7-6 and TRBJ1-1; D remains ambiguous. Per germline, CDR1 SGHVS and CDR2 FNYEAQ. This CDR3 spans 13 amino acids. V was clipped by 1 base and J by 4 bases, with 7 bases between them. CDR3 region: CASSLVLATEAFF. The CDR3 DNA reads TGTGCCAGCAGCTTAGTTTTGGCCACTGAAGCTTTCTTT.

The CDR3 DNA is TGTGCCAGCAGCTTGGTGGACAGTACCTACGAGCAGTACTTC. Translation gives CASSLVDSTYEQYF. The chain employs TRBV5-6 and TRBJ2-7; D is possibly TRBD1 (6 bases). The CDR3 contains 14 residues. Germline CDR1 reads SGHDT; CDR2 reads YYEEEE. V lost 0 bases and J 2 bases, leaving 9 bases between the germline ends.

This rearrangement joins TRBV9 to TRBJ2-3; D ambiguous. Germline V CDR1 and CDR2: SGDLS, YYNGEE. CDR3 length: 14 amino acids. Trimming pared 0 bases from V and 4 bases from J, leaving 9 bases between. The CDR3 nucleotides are TGTGCCAGCAGCGTAGGCTGGGATTCAGATACGCAGTATTTT. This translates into CASSVGWDSDTQYF.

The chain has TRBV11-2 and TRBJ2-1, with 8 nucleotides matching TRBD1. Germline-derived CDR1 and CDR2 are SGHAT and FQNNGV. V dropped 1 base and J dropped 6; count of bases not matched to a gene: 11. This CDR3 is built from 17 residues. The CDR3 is CASSLAWGPQGANEQFF. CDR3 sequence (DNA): TGTGCCAGCAGCTTAGCCTGGGGTCCCCAGGGGGCCAATGAGCAGTTCTTC.

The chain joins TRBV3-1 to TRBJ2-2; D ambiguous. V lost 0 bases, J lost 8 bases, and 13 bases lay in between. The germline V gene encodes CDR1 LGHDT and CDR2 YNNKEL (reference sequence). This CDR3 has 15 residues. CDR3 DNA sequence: TGTGCCAGCAGCCAAGATAGGGCGAGTCGAGGGGAGCTGTTTTTT. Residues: CASSQDRASRGELFF.

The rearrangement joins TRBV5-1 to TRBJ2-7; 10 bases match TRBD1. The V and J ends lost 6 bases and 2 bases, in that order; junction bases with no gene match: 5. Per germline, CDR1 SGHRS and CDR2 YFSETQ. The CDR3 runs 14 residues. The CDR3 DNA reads TGCGCCAGCAAACAGACAGGGGGCCCCTACGAGCAGTACTTC. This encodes CASKQTGGPYEQYF.

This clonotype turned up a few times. CDR3 DNA sequence: TGTGCCACCAGTGATGCGGACAGGGGCATGTCCGAGCAGTACTTC. The encoded protein is CATSDADRGMSEQYF. This chain joins TRBV24-1 and TRBJ2-7, with 9 bases identical to TRBD1. Trimming removed 3 bases from V and 6 bases from J; junction bases left unmatched: 8. Germline CDR1 KGHDR, CDR2 SFDVKD. The length of the CDR3 is 15 residues.

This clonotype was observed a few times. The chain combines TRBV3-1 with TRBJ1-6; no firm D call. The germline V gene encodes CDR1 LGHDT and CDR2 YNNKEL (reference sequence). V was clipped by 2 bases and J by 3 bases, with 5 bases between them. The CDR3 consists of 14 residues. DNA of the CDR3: TGTGCCAGCAGCCAAAGTGACTATAATTCACCCCTCCACTTT. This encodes CASSQSDYNSPLHF.

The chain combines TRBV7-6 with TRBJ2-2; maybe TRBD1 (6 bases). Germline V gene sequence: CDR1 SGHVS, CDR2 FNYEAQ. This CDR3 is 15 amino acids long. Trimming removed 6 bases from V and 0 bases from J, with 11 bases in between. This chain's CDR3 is CASSSGTSNTGELFF. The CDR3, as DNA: TGTGCCAGCAGTTCCGGGACATCGAACACCGGGGAGCTGTTTTTT.

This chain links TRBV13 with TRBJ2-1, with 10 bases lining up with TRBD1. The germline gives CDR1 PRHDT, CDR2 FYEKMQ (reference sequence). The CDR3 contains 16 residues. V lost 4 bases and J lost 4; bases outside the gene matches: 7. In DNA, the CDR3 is TGTGCCAGCAGCTCCAACCGGGGACAGGGGTACAATGAGCAGTTCTTC. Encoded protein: CASSSNRGQGYNEQFF.

CDR3 nucleotides: TGTGCCAGCAGCCCTTCAGGGGGGGTTAATGAAAAACTGTTTTTT. It translates to CASSPSGGVNEKLFF. This chain links TRBV7-3 with TRBJ1-4; the match to TRBD1 covers 7 bases. Trimming removed 5 bases from V and 4 bases from J; junction bases left unmatched: 7. Germline V gene sequence: CDR1 SGHTA, CDR2 FQGTGA. The CDR3 consists of 15 residues.

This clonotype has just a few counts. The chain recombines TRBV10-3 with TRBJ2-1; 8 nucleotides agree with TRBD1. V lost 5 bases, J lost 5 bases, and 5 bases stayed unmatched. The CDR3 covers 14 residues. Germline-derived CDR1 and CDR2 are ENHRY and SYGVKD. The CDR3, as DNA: TGTGCCATCAGTCTCGGGACAGGCAACAATGAGCAGTTCTTC. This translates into CAISLGTGNNEQFF.

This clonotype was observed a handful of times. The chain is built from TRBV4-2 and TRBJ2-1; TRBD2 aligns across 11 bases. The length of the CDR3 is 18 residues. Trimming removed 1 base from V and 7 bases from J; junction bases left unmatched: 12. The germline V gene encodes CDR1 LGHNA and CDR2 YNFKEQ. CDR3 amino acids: CASSQGDSGGAGVNEQFF. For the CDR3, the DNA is TGTGCCAGCAGCCAAGGAGATAGCGGGGGGGCAGGGGTGAATGAGCAGTTCTTC.

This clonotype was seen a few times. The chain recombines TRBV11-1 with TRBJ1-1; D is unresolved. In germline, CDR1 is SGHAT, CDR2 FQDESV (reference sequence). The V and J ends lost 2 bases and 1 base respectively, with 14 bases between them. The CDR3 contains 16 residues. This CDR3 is CASSLRALTGNTEAFF. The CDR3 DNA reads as TGTGCCAGCAGCTTACGGGCCCTGACGGGGAACACTGAAGCTTTCTTT. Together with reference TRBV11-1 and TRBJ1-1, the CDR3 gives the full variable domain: EAEVAQSPRYKITEKSQAVAFWCDPISGHATLYWYRQILGQGPELLVQFQDESVVDDSQLPKDRFSAERLKGVDSTLKIQPAELGDSAMYLCASSLRALTGNTEAFFGQGTRLTVV.

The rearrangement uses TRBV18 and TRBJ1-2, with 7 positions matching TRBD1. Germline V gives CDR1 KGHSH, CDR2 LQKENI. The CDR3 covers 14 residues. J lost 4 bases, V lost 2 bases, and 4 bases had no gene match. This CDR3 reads CASSPAGTAYGYTF. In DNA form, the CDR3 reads TGTGCCAGCTCACCAGCGGGGACAGCCTATGGCTACACCTTC.

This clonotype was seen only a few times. Written as DNA, the CDR3 is TGTGCCAGCAGTGAAGGACTGACCGTCGCCCAGCCCCAGCATTTT. Its translation: CASSEGLTVAQPQHF. V usage is TRBV2 and J usage is TRBJ1-5; no reliable D call. The V and J ends lost 1 base and 7 bases respectively, with 14 bases between them. There are 15 residues in the CDR3. Looked up from germline, CDR1 is SNHLY and CDR2 is FYNNEI.

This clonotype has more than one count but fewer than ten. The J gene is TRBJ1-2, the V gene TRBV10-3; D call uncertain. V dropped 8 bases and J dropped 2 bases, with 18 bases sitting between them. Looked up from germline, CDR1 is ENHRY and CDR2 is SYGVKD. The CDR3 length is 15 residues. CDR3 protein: CAIRSVGLGNYGYTF. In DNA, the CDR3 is TGTGCCATCCGGAGTGTCGGGCTAGGGAACTATGGCTACACCTTC.

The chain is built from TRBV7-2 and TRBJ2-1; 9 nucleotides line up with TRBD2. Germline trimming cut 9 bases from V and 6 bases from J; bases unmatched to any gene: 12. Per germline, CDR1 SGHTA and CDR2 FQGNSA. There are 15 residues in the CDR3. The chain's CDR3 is CASRRSGGLTNEQFF. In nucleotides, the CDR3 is TGTGCCAGTCGGCGTAGCGGGGGACTGACCAATGAGCAGTTCTTC.

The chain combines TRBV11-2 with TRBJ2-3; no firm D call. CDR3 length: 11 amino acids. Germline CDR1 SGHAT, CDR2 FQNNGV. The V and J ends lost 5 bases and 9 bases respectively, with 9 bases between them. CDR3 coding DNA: TGTGCCAGCAGCCCGGATGGGACGCAGTATTTT. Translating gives CASSPDGTQYF.

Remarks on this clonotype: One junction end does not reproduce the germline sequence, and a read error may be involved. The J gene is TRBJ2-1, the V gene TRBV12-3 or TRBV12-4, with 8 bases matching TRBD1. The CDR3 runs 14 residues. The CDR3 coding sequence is TGTGCCAGCAGTTATGGACAGGGTGGCAATGAGCAGCTCTTC. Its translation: CASSYGQGGNEQLF.

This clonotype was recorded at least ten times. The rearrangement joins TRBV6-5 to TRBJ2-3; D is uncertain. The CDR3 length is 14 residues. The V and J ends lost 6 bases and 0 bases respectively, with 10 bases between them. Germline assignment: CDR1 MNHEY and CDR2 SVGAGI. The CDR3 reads CASSVRRSTDTQYF. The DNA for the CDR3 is TGTGCCAGCAGCGTCCGGCGAAGCACAGATACGCAGTATTTT.

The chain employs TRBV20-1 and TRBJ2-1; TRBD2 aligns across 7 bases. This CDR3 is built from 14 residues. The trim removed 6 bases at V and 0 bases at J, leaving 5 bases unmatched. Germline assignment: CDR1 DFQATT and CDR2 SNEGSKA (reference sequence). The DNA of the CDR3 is TGCAGTGCGGGCCCTAGCGGCTCCTACAATGAGCAGTTCTTC. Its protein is CSAGPSGSYNEQFF.